Shown below are 27 T cell receptor beta chains from a single sample sequenced in a study of shared clonotypes between healthy human individuals. The assay was immunoSEQ multiplex PCR, and TCRdb's table has in-frame clones only and misses some. The sample lists approximately 940,000 clones, roughly 72% seen once, with around 1.4% in the top ten. Sequencing input: memory CD4+ T cells sorted from blood. The sample's subset: CD45RA-negative fraction. These TCRs come from a man between 18 and 35 years old in good health.

The chain has TRBV30 and TRBJ1-6, with D tentatively TRBD1 (5 bases). From germline, CDR1 is GTSNPN and CDR2 SVGIG (reference sequence). The CDR3 is made up of 16 amino acids. V was trimmed by 0 bases and J by 2 bases, leaving 11 bases between them. The chain's CDR3 is CAWSVPGRAYNSPLHF. The DNA for the CDR3 is TGTGCCTGGAGTGTACCAGGGAGGGCCTATAATTCACCCCTCCACTTT.

The V call is TRBV19, the J call TRBJ1-5, with D perhaps TRBD1 (5 bases). This CDR3 region has 16 residues. Germline V gene sequence: CDR1 LNHDA, CDR2 SQIVND (reference sequence). V was cut by 5 bases and J by 5 bases, with 19 bases left in between. The CDR3 reads CASSLPPRVGDQPQHF. CDR3 DNA sequence: TGTGCCAGTAGTCTGCCACCCAGGGTGGGGGATCAGCCCCAGCATTTT.

The chain combines TRBV27 with TRBJ1-6, with TRBD1 matching 8 bases. The length of the CDR3 is 13 residues. V lost 5 bases to trimming and J lost 15 bases; unmatched junction nucleotides: 9. Germline lookup yields CDR1 MNHEY and CDR2 SMNVEV (reference sequence). CDR3 sequence: CASSPTGGQHLHF. In DNA, the CDR3 is TGTGCCAGCAGTCCAACAGGGGGGCAGCACCTCCACTTT.

The rearrangement joins TRBV19 to TRBJ2-3, with TRBD1 as a possible D gene (5 bases). Trimming removed 5 bases at V and 1 base at J, with 13 bases between. The CDR3 totals 15 residues. Germline V gene sequence: CDR1 LNHDA, CDR2 SQIVND (reference sequence). CDR3 DNA: TGTGCCAGTAGTGCACAGGCGACCGGCACAGATACGCAGTATTTT. Encoded protein: CASSAQATGTDTQYF. The complete variable domain, with remaining parts taken from reference TRBV19 and TRBJ2-3, reads DGGITQSPKYLFRKEGQNVTLSCEQNLNHDAMYWYRQDPGQGLRLIYYSQIVNDFQKGDIAEGYSVSREKKESFPLTVTSAQKNPTAFYLCASSAQATGTDTQYFGPGTRLTVL.

The rearrangement joins TRBV5-8 to TRBJ2-3, with D perhaps matching TRBD2 (6 bases). V was pared by 2 bases and J by 0 bases, with 13 bases between. Per germline, CDR1 SGHTS and CDR2 YDEGEE. The CDR3 spans 16 residues. The DNA of the CDR3 is TGTGCCAGCAGCTTATTCACGGGGGAGAGCACAGATACGCAGTATTTT. It specifies CASSLFTGESTDTQYF.

As for this clone: The sample holds other DNA sequences that translate to the same CDR3. The chain carries TRBV2 and TRBJ1-1; D is perhaps TRBD1 (6 bases). Germline-derived CDR1 and CDR2 are SNHLY and FYNNEI. The CDR3 has 14 residues. V dropped 2 bases and J dropped 2 bases, with 9 bases sitting between them. CDR3: CASSERGRNTEAFF. The DNA for the CDR3 is TGTGCCAGCAGTGAAAGGGGGAGAAACACTGAAGCTTTCTTT.

The V gene is TRBV18, the J gene TRBJ1-6; D unresolved. Germline V lookup: CDR1 KGHSH, CDR2 LQKENI. The CDR3 covers 16 residues. The V and J ends lost 1 base and 6 bases respectively, with 13 bases between them. In DNA form, the CDR3 reads TGTGCCAGCTCACCACTCGGCCCGGAGGGTAATTCACCCCTCCACTTT. This codes for CASSPLGPEGNSPLHF.

This clone was seen a single time. The V gene is TRBV6-5, the J gene TRBJ2-7; D is possibly TRBD2 (6 bases). V was shortened by 0 bases and J by 3 bases, with 9 bases between the two germline ends. The germline CDR1 and CDR2 sequences are MNHEY and SVGAGI. The CDR3 is 14 amino acids. In DNA form, the CDR3 reads TGTGCCAGCAGTTACTCTAGGGACTTCTACGAGCAGTACTTC. It translates to CASSYSRDFYEQYF.

This chain connects TRBV5-4 to TRBJ1-2, with TRBD1 identical over 7 bases. The CDR3 contains 15 residues. V lost 3 bases to trimming and J lost 4 bases; unmatched junction nucleotides: 9. Germline-derived CDR1 and CDR2 are SGHNT and YYREEE (reference sequence). Here the CDR3 DNA reads TGTGCCAGCAGCTCGCGGACAGGACCCCTCTATGGCTACACCTTC. This sequence encodes CASSSRTGPLYGYTF.

The chain uses TRBV5-1 and TRBJ2-7, with D unresolved. The CDR3 sequence is 13 residues long. V was clipped by 5 bases and J by 2 bases, with 11 bases between them. Germline CDR1 reads SGHRS; CDR2 reads YFSETQ. The CDR3 DNA follows: TGCGCCAGCAGTGGAAGTTCGGCCTACGAGCAGTACTTC. This encodes CASSGSSAYEQYF.

This clone was seen many times. This chain connects TRBV19 to TRBJ2-6; D is uncertain. The CDR3 length is 14 residues. Germline-derived CDR1 and CDR2 are LNHDA and SQIVND (reference sequence). V was shortened by 9 bases and J by 0 bases, with 9 bases between the two germline ends. CDR3 nucleotides: TGTGCCAGCCAAACGTACTCTGGGGCCAACGTCCTGACTTTC. Translation: CASQTYSGANVLTF. Full variable domain (missing parts from reference TRBV19 and TRBJ2-6): DGGITQSPKYLFRKEGQNVTLSCEQNLNHDAMYWYRQDPGQGLRLIYYSQIVNDFQKGDIAEGYSVSREKKESFPLTVTSAQKNPTAFYLCASQTYSGANVLTFGAGSRLTVL.

In this sample, this clone turned up once. The J gene is TRBJ2-7, the V gene TRBV9; 9 nucleotides align to TRBD2. The CDR3 runs 16 residues. V shed 2 bases, J shed 6 bases, and the junction held 12 bases outside the gene matches. Germline values: CDR1 SGDLS, CDR2 YYNGEE. The CDR3 region is CASSVGGRGGDGEQYF. DNA of the CDR3: TGTGCCAGCAGCGTCGGCGGGAGGGGAGGGGATGGCGAGCAGTACTTC.

The chain recombines TRBV29-1 with TRBJ2-7, with 9 bases identical to TRBD1. This CDR3 is 12 amino acids long. Unmatched junction bases numbered 4, after V lost 7 bases and J lost 3 bases. Looked up from germline, CDR1 is SQVTM and CDR2 is ANQGSEA. CDR3 amino acids: CSALGQGYEQYF. The CDR3 DNA is TGCAGCGCCTTGGGACAGGGCTACGAGCAGTACTTC.

This chain links TRBV6-5 with TRBJ1-6; D may be TRBD1 (5 bases). Germline CDR1 and CDR2: MNHEY and SVGAGI. V gave up 10 bases and J gave up 10 bases, with 14 bases separating them. The CDR3 extends over 12 amino acids. The CDR3 DNA is TGTGCCACGACTTCAGGGTTCTCACCCCTCCACTTT. Protein: CATTSGFSPLHF.

V usage is TRBV4-3 and J usage is TRBJ1-5; no clear D gene. CDR3 length: 14 residues. Per germline, CDR1 LGHNA and CDR2 YSLEER. With 0 bases removed from V and 3 bases from J, the gap between germline ends came to 6 bases. The CDR3 nucleotides are TGCGCCAGCAGCCAAGATAACTACAATCAGCCCCAGCATTTT. This encodes CASSQDNYNQPQHF.

This clone was detected once. The genes are TRBV18 and TRBJ2-2; no reliable D call. Trimming pared 0 bases from V and 1 base from J, leaving 6 bases between. Germline V gene sequence: CDR1 KGHSH, CDR2 LQKENI. The CDR3 length is 15 residues. Here the CDR3 reads CASSPPYQNTGELFF. The CDR3 nucleotides are TGTGCCAGCTCACCACCGTACCAGAACACCGGGGAGCTGTTTTTT.

V and J are TRBV19 and TRBJ1-1; the D is unclear. The germline V and J ends were trimmed by 5 bases and 3 bases, with 10 bases remaining between them. The CDR3 runs to 13 residues. The germline gives CDR1 LNHDA, CDR2 SQIVND (reference sequence). CDR3 DNA: TGTGCCAGTAGTCCCAACCGGGACACTGAAGCTTTCTTT. It specifies CASSPNRDTEAFF.

This rearrangement joins TRBV27 to TRBJ2-7; 12 bases fit TRBD2. Germline V gene data show CDR1 as MNHEY and CDR2 as SMNVEV (reference sequence). The V and J ends lost 3 bases and 4 bases, in that order; junction bases with no gene match: 4. CDR3 length equals 15 residues. The CDR3, as DNA: TGTGCCAGCAGTTTCACTAGCGGGAGGATTTACGAGCAGTACTTC. Translating it yields CASSFTSGRIYEQYF.

The table lists this clone with a count of one. The same CDR3 can be traced to other DNA sequences in this sample. CDR3 residues: CAISSGTEYEQYF. Here the CDR3 DNA reads TGTGCCATCAGTTCCGGGACTGAGTACGAGCAGTACTTC. The J gene is TRBJ2-7, the V gene TRBV10-3; a possible D gene is TRBD2 (6 bases). There are 13 residues in the CDR3. Germline CDR1 ENHRY, CDR2 SYGVKD. V was trimmed by 5 bases and J by 4 bases, leaving 12 bases between them.

The rearrangement uses TRBV28 and TRBJ1-2, with TRBD1 matching 8 bases. The J segment lost 5 bases and the V segment lost 7 bases, leaving 12 bases of the junction unmatched. Per the germline V gene, CDR1 is MDHEN and CDR2 is SYDVKM. This CDR3 has 15 residues. The CDR3, as DNA: TGTGCCAGCATCTCCCCCCACAGGGGGGGGTATGGCTACACCTTC. Protein product: CASISPHRGGYGYTF.

This chain joins TRBV5-4 and TRBJ2-7, with 8 bases identical to TRBD1. V shed 0 bases, J shed 3 bases, and the junction held 5 bases outside the gene matches. CDR3 length equals 15 residues. Per the germline V gene, CDR1 is SGHNT and CDR2 is YYREEE (reference sequence). As DNA, the CDR3 is TGTGCCAGCAGCTTGGGACAGGGGCGAGACTACGAGCAGTACTTC. Translation: CASSLGQGRDYEQYF.

In the case of this clone: A read error may explain this, as a much larger clone is one base away. The chain uses TRBV7-2 and TRBJ1-3; no clear D gene. Trimming took off 1 base at V and 0 bases at J, with 4 bases between the two ends. CDR1 is SGHTA, CDR2 FQGNSA, per germline. The CDR3 spans 14 residues. This chain's CDR3 is CASSLDSSGNTIYF. CDR3 nucleotides: TGTGCCAGCAGCTTAGACAGCTCTGGAAACACCATATATTTT.

The chain employs TRBV7-9 and TRBJ2-5; perhaps D is TRBD1 or TRBD2 (6 bases each). This CDR3 contains 16 residues. The germline gives CDR1 SEHNR, CDR2 FQNEAQ (reference sequence). Trimming shortened V by 5 bases and J by 5 bases, and 21 bases separated the two germline ends. CDR3: CASSQSRGGRVETQYF. The CDR3 DNA reads as TGTGCCAGCAGCCAGTCAAGAGGGGGGCGGGTGGAGACCCAGTACTTC.

As to this clone: The same CDR3 arises from other DNA sequences in this sample as well. The V gene is TRBV6-1, the J gene TRBJ2-5; tentative D call: TRBD1 (6 bases). This CDR3 has 13 residues. CDR1 MNHNS and CDR2 SASEGT come from the germline V gene. V shed 2 bases and J shed 4 bases, with 8 bases lying between them. The CDR3 is CASSEQGRETQYF. In nucleotides, the CDR3 is TGTGCCAGCAGTGAACAGGGGAGAGAGACCCAGTACTTC.

This chain links TRBV30 with TRBJ1-1; TRBD1 aligns across 8 bases. The germline V gene encodes CDR1 GTSNPN and CDR2 SVGIG (reference sequence). The CDR3 length is 13 residues. With 4 bases clipped from V and 5 bases from J, the junction kept 6 bases outside the gene matches. The CDR3 spells CAWKQGGGTEAFF. CDR3 in DNA: TGTGCCTGGAAACAGGGGGGGGGTACTGAAGCTTTCTTT.

V is TRBV28 and J is TRBJ2-2, with 13 positions matching TRBD2. Looked up from germline, CDR1 is MDHEN and CDR2 is SYDVKM. The CDR3 runs 17 residues. Trimming at V came to 6 bases and at J to 2 bases, leaving 6 bases not matched to a gene. CDR3 in amino acids: CASRELAGGKNTGELFF. The DNA of the CDR3 is TGTGCCAGCAGGGAACTAGCGGGGGGGAAAAACACCGGGGAGCTGTTTTTT.

The chain has TRBV7-2 and TRBJ1-2; D is unresolved. The CDR3 is made up of 15 amino acids. Trimming shortened V by 1 base and J by 4 bases, and 13 bases separated the two germline ends. From germline, CDR1 is SGHTA and CDR2 FQGNSA. The CDR3 DNA sequence: TGTGCCAGCAGCTTAGAACGGGGAAAAACCTATGGCTACACCTTC. Its protein is CASSLERGKTYGYTF.